Presented here are 26 T cell receptor beta chains from one specimen sequenced in a study of T cell responses to AZD1222 COVID-19 vaccine. Repertoires were generated with immunoSEQ multiplex PCR, while TCRdb's copy carries only in-frame clones and drops some. The table includes around 120,000 clones, about 85% detected once. This specimen was peripheral blood, taken on day 0 of AZD1222 vaccination. The receptors come from an adult in good health.

The V gene is TRBV20-1, the J gene TRBJ2-1; D remains unclear. Germline V gene lookup returns CDR1 DFQATT and CDR2 SNEGSKA (reference sequence). V was clipped by 5 bases and J by 8 bases, with 7 bases between them. The CDR3 loop spans 10 amino acids. This CDR3 is CSAHIDEQFF. CDR3 coding DNA: TGCAGTGCTCACATCGATGAGCAGTTCTTC.

The chain combines TRBV3-1 (or the pseudogene TRBV3-2) with TRBJ2-3; D is unresolved. This CDR3 comprises 14 residues. Germline V gene data show CDR1 as LGHDT and CDR2 as YNNKEL (reference sequence). The V and J ends lost 0 bases and 1 base respectively, with 5 bases between them. The CDR3 is CASSQDLRTDTQYF. CDR3 bases: TGTGCCAGCAGCCAAGACCTCCGCACAGATACGCAGTATTTT.

The chain links TRBV2 to TRBJ2-3; 10 nucleotides line up with TRBD1. Germline values: CDR1 SNHLY, CDR2 FYNNEI. Trimming took 1 base from V and 3 from J; bases not matched to a gene: 10. CDR3 length: 18 amino acids. In DNA, the CDR3 is TGTGCCAGCAGTGAAGGGACAGGGGGATACGGGGGGACAGATACGCAGTATTTT. It specifies CASSEGTGGYGGTDTQYF.

V and J are TRBV7-9 and TRBJ2-7; 7 bases are a match to TRBD1. The CDR3 contains 14 residues. Germline trimming cut 3 bases from V and 6 bases from J; bases unmatched to any gene: 8. Per germline, CDR1 SEHNR and CDR2 FQNEAQ (reference sequence). The CDR3 is CASSFGDRSGEQYF. The CDR3 DNA follows: TGTGCCAGCAGCTTTGGGGACAGATCGGGCGAGCAGTACTTC.

The genes are TRBV19 and TRBJ1-2; D remains unclear. This CDR3 has 16 residues. V was shortened by 6 bases and J by 4 bases, with 21 bases between the two germline ends. The V gene's germline CDR1 is LNHDA and CDR2 SQIVND (reference sequence). The chain's CDR3 is CASSPGAPNPIYGYTF. The CDR3 nucleotides read TGTGCCAGTAGCCCCGGAGCCCCTAATCCCATCTATGGCTACACCTTC.

The chain employs TRBV7-8 and TRBJ1-6, with D unresolved. Germline loops: CDR1 SGHVS, CDR2 FQNEAQ. V was trimmed by 1 base and J by 7 bases, leaving 14 bases between them. The length of the CDR3 is 16 residues. The CDR3 nucleotides are TGTGCCAGCAGCTTAGGTCTGAGTACACGAAATTCACCCCTCCACTTT. Residues: CASSLGLSTRNSPLHF.

The chain recombines TRBV25-1 with TRBJ2-1; possible D gene TRBD1, 6 bases. Trimming removed 3 bases from V and 12 bases from J, with 9 bases in between. This CDR3 spans 11 amino acids. Germline V lookup: CDR1 MGHDK, CDR2 SYGVNS. The CDR3 DNA sequence: TGTGCCAGCAGTGAGGGGGCGCGGCAGTTCTTC. Encoded protein: CASSEGARQFF. Based on the CDR3 plus reference TRBV25-1 and TRBJ2-1, the full variable domain is EADIYQTPRYLVIGTGKKITLECSQTMGHDKMYWYQQDPGMELHLIHYSYGVNSTEKGDLSSESTVSRIRTEHFPLTLESARPSHTSQYLCASSEGARQFFGPGTRLTVL.

The genes are TRBV6-2 or TRBV6-3 and TRBJ2-7, with 8 bases that match TRBD1. This CDR3 is 13 amino acids long. V shed 6 bases, J shed 3 bases, and the junction held 4 bases outside the gene matches. In germline, CDR1 is MNHEY, CDR2 SVGEGT. The CDR3 loop is CASSRQGSYEQYF. Here the CDR3 DNA reads TGTGCCAGCAGCAGACAGGGGAGCTACGAGCAGTACTTC.

The J gene is TRBJ2-5, the V gene TRBV7-3, with a tentative D call TRBD1 (5 bases). Trimming took off 3 bases at V and 1 base at J, with 6 bases between the two ends. CDR3 length: 13 amino acids. Germline lookup yields CDR1 SGHTA and CDR2 FQGTGA. In DNA form, the CDR3 reads TGTGCCAGCAGCTTTGGGGCCCAAGAGACCCAGTACTTC. This translates into CASSFGAQETQYF. Looking up the rest from reference TRBV7-3 and TRBJ2-5 gives the full variable domain: GAGVSQTPSNKVTEKGKYVELRCDPISGHTALYWYRQSLGQGPEFLIYFQGTGAADDSGLPNDRFFAVRPEGSVSTLKIQRTERGDSAVYLCASSFGAQETQYFGPGTRLLVL.

This chain connects TRBV9 to TRBJ2-1; the match to TRBD1 covers 7 bases. In germline, CDR1 is SGDLS, CDR2 YYNGEE. CDR3 length: 15 amino acids. The ends lost 3 bases at V and 3 bases at J; junction bases unmatched: 6. This CDR3 is CASSGQGENYNEQFF. CDR3 coding DNA: TGTGCCAGCAGCGGACAGGGCGAAAACTACAATGAGCAGTTCTTC.

This sequence joins TRBV24-1 and TRBJ1-2; no definite D call. CDR1 is KGHDR and CDR2 is SFDVKD in the germline V gene. This CDR3 has 12 amino acids. The V end lost 3 bases, the J end lost 6 bases, and 7 bases lay between the germline ends. DNA of the CDR3: TGTGCCACCAGTGATGAAACCGATGGCTACACCTTC. It encodes CATSDETDGYTF.

The gene calls are TRBV18 and TRBJ1-2; 9 positions agree with TRBD1. Per germline, CDR1 KGHSH and CDR2 LQKENI. The J segment lost 6 bases and the V segment lost 0 bases, leaving 5 bases of the junction unmatched. CDR3 size: 15 residues. This CDR3 is CASSPPGQGGDGYTF. The DNA of the CDR3 is TGTGCCAGCTCACCACCGGGACAGGGTGGGGATGGCTACACCTTC.

Only one count was recorded for this clone. The rearrangement links TRBV5-1 to TRBJ2-1; D unresolved. This CDR3 spans 14 amino acids. Between the trimmed V and J ends, which lost 4 bases and 4 bases, there was a span of 12 bases. Germline loops: CDR1 SGHRS, CDR2 YFSETQ. The CDR3 DNA follows: TGCGCCAGCAGCCCTAACAAGAATTACAATGAGCAGTTCTTC. It is translated as CASSPNKNYNEQFF. Full variable domain (missing parts from reference TRBV5-1 and TRBJ2-1): KAGVTQTPRYLIKTRGQQVTLSCSPISGHRSVSWYQQTPGQGLQFLFEYFSETQRNKGNFPGRFSGRQFSNSRSEMNVSTLELGDSALYLCASSPNKNYNEQFFGPGTRLTVL.

V usage is TRBV28 and J usage is TRBJ2-7; possible D gene TRBD1, 6 bases. V was clipped by 4 bases and J by 1 base, with 11 bases between them. This CDR3 region has 14 residues. The germline CDR1 and CDR2 sequences are MDHEN and SYDVKM. The CDR3 loop is CASSSTQGSYEQYF. DNA for the CDR3: TGTGCCAGCAGTTCCACACAGGGATCCTACGAGCAGTACTTC.

The chain combines TRBV7-9 with TRBJ1-1; D unresolved. Germline V lookup: CDR1 SEHNR, CDR2 FQNEAQ (reference sequence). The CDR3 has 16 amino acids. V lost 1 base and J lost 3, with 15 bases in between. This chain's CDR3 is CASSLGWATQDTEAFF. The CDR3 DNA reads TGTGCCAGCAGCTTAGGGTGGGCCACCCAGGACACTGAAGCTTTCTTT. The full variable domain, with the rest looked up from reference TRBV7-9 and TRBJ1-1, is DTGVSQNPRHKITKRGQNVTFRCDPISEHNRLYWYRQTLGQGPEFLTYFQNEAQLEKSRLLSDRFSAERPKGSFSTLEIQRTEQGDSAMYLCASSLGWATQDTEAFFGQGTRLTVV.

The chain has TRBV3-1 (or the pseudogene TRBV3-2) and TRBJ2-7; D gene unclear. The CDR3 contains 14 residues. Germline CDR1 LGHDT, CDR2 YNNKEL (reference sequence). V was shortened by 1 base and J by 1 base, with 8 bases between the two germline ends. The CDR3 DNA reads TGTGCCAGCAGCCAAGGGTTTTGGTCCTACGAGCAGTACTTC. Translation gives CASSQGFWSYEQYF.

This chain links TRBV19 with TRBJ1-5; tentatively, D is TRBD1 (5 bases). The V and J ends lost 7 bases and 6 bases respectively, with 13 bases between them. Germline V gives CDR1 LNHDA, CDR2 SQIVND (reference sequence). This CDR3 is 13 amino acids long. CDR3 amino acids: CASNRGGVQPQHF. The CDR3 region has the DNA TGTGCCAGTAATCGGGGAGGGGTTCAGCCCCAGCATTTT. The whole variable domain, remainder taken from reference TRBV19 and TRBJ1-5, is DGGITQSPKYLFRKEGQNVTLSCEQNLNHDAMYWYRQDPGQGLRLIYYSQIVNDFQKGDIAEGYSVSREKKESFPLTVTSAQKNPTAFYLCASNRGGVQPQHFGDGTRLSIL.

This rearrangement joins TRBV12-5 to TRBJ2-5; D is unclear. Between the trimmed V and J ends, which lost 5 bases and 4 bases, there was a span of 5 bases. Looked up from germline, CDR1 is LGHNT and CDR2 is FRNRAP. The CDR3 spans 11 residues. The CDR3 loop is CASGPIETQYF. The CDR3 DNA follows: TGTGCTAGTGGTCCCATAGAGACCCAGTACTTC.

CDR3 in DNA: TGTGCCAGCGGGAGTTATCTTTATGGCTACACCTTC. Residues: CASGSYLYGYTF. The chain joins TRBV6-1 to TRBJ1-2; D gene unclear. V lost 8 bases and J 5 bases, leaving 12 bases between the germline ends. The CDR3 consists of 12 residues. Germline lookup yields CDR1 MNHNS and CDR2 SASEGT.

This chain connects TRBV30 to TRBJ2-7, with TRBD1 matching over 8 bases. The CDR3 is 14 residues long. The V segment lost 4 bases and the J segment 3 bases; nucleotides outside the gene matches: 8. Per germline, CDR1 GTSNPN and CDR2 SVGIG (reference sequence). The CDR3 is CAWMDRARGYEQYF. CDR3 DNA sequence: TGTGCCTGGATGGACAGGGCAAGGGGCTACGAGCAGTACTTC. Filled out from reference TRBV30 and TRBJ2-7, the complete variable domain reads SQTIHQWPATLVQPVGSPLSLECTVEGTSNPNLYWYRQAAGRGLQLLFYSVGIGQISSEVPQNLSASRPQDRQFILSSKKLLLSDSGFYLCAWMDRARGYEQYFGPGTRLTVT.

The rearrangement joins TRBV2 to TRBJ1-1; D is unclear. Germline V gene lookup returns CDR1 SNHLY and CDR2 FYNNEI. The CDR3 is 11 residues long. For the CDR3, the DNA is TGTGCTACATCAGAGAACACTGAAGCTTTCTTT. It codes for CATSENTEAFF.

The chain employs TRBV19 and TRBJ1-2; D may be TRBD1 (6 bases). The ends were cut back, 5 bases at V and 5 bases at J, with 12 bases in the middle. The CDR3 loop spans 13 amino acids. Germline V lookup: CDR1 LNHDA, CDR2 SQIVND (reference sequence). CDR3: CASSFTGRYGYTF. CDR3 DNA: TGTGCCAGTAGTTTTACAGGGAGATATGGCTACACCTTC. Combining the CDR3 with reference TRBV19 and TRBJ1-2 gives the whole variable domain DGGITQSPKYLFRKEGQNVTLSCEQNLNHDAMYWYRQDPGQGLRLIYYSQIVNDFQKGDIAEGYSVSREKKESFPLTVTSAQKNPTAFYLCASSFTGRYGYTFGSGTRLTVV.

The chain has TRBV5-4 and TRBJ1-1; D is possibly TRBD1 (6 bases). The CDR3 has 12 residues. With 2 bases removed from V and 6 bases from J, the gap between germline ends came to 8 bases. In germline, CDR1 is SGHNT, CDR2 YYREEE (reference sequence). CDR3 in DNA: TGTGCCAGCAGCTTCGGGGGGCCTGAAGCTTTCTTT. This gives the protein CASSFGGPEAFF.

V gene TRBV28 combines with J gene TRBJ2-7, with 8 bases fitting TRBD1. After removal of 6 bases from V and 1 base from J, the junction contained 2 bases not matched to a gene. The germline V gene has CDR1 MDHEN and CDR2 SYDVKM. The CDR3 is made up of 13 amino acids. The CDR3 loop is CASSDRGSYEQYF. In DNA, the CDR3 is TGTGCCAGCAGCGACAGGGGTTCCTACGAGCAGTACTTC.

This clone was seen just once. V usage is TRBV28 and J usage is TRBJ1-2; D is undetermined. Trimming left V 3 bases short and J 1 base short, with 12 bases between. The CDR3 extends over 15 amino acids. Germline V lookup: CDR1 MDHEN, CDR2 SYDVKM. This CDR3 reads CASSFSGYGNYGYTF. The CDR3 DNA is TGTGCCAGCAGTTTTAGTGGTTACGGTAACTATGGCTACACCTTC.

This clone was seen a few times. The gene calls are TRBV9 and TRBJ1-1; D unresolved. From germline, CDR1 is SGDLS and CDR2 YYNGEE. CDR3 length equals 12 residues. V dropped 4 bases and J dropped 3 bases, with 7 bases sitting between them. CDR3 protein: CASSPEDTEAFF. DNA for the CDR3: TGTGCCAGCAGCCCAGAGGACACTGAAGCTTTCTTT.